The 6 T cell receptor beta chains presented below share a single source sample, sequenced in a study of blood T cell repertoires in COVID-19. Clones were read by immunoSEQ multiplex PCR, and TCRdb kept only the in-frame ones, dropping some. The sample has about 120,000 clones; 75% to 90% are singletons. The specimen was peripheral blood. Receptors were obtained from a woman aged 70-85 years with acute or convalescent COVID-19.

The count of this clone is one. The V gene is TRBV28, the J gene TRBJ1-2; 10 bases align to TRBD1. After removal of 5 bases from V and 6 bases from J, the junction contained 6 bases not matched to a gene. Germline V CDR1 and CDR2: MDHEN, SYDVKM. The CDR3 is made up of 14 amino acids. The CDR3: CASSVPGQGNGYTF. The DNA of the CDR3 is TGTGCCAGCAGTGTCCCGGGACAGGGGAATGGCTACACCTTC.

The chain links TRBV10-2 to TRBJ2-5; 7 nucleotides align to TRBD1. With V trimmed by 6 bases and J by 2 bases, 3 bases remained unmatched. Germline CDR1 WSHSY, CDR2 SAAADI. This CDR3 region has 13 residues. The CDR3 sequence: CASRPGQQETQYF. The CDR3 DNA reads as TGCGCCAGCAGGCCGGGACAGCAAGAGACCCAGTACTTC.

This chain links TRBV19 with TRBJ2-5, with 7 bases aligning to TRBD2. CDR1 is LNHDA and CDR2 is SQIVND in the germline V gene (reference sequence). CDR3 length: 15 amino acids. The J segment lost 5 bases and the V segment lost 1 base, leaving 7 bases of the junction unmatched. CDR3 region: CASSIAAGVGETQYF. CDR3 nucleotides: TGTGCCAGTAGTATAGCTGCGGGGGTTGGGGAGACCCAGTACTTC.

This clone appeared a single time. J is TRBJ2-1 and V is TRBV5-1, with 8 bases that match TRBD1. The CDR3 has 15 residues. Germline V CDR1 and CDR2: SGHRS, YFSETQ. The ends lost 2 bases at V and 1 base at J; junction bases unmatched: 2. The DNA of the CDR3 is TGCGCCAGCAGCTTAACAGGGGGTTCCTACAATGAGCAGTTCTTC. It codes for CASSLTGGSYNEQFF.

This clone was seen once. This chain connects TRBV18 to TRBJ1-1, with TRBD1 identical over 8 bases. Trimming took 2 bases from V and 5 from J; bases not matched to a gene: 13. Per the germline V gene, CDR1 is KGHSH and CDR2 is LQKENI. The CDR3 totals 17 residues. This chain's CDR3 is CASSPNDRGLGSTEAFF. The DNA for the CDR3 is TGTGCCAGCTCACCAAATGACAGGGGACTTGGGAGTACTGAAGCTTTCTTT.

The chain links TRBV29-1 to TRBJ1-2; 9 bases line up with TRBD1. The ends lost 7 bases at V and 4 bases at J; junction bases unmatched: 7. The length of the CDR3 is 13 residues. The germline V gene encodes CDR1 SQVTM and CDR2 ANQGSEA. The DNA of the CDR3 is TGCAGCGCTGCGGGACAGGGCGGCTATGGCTACACCTTC. Its protein is CSAAGQGGYGYTF.